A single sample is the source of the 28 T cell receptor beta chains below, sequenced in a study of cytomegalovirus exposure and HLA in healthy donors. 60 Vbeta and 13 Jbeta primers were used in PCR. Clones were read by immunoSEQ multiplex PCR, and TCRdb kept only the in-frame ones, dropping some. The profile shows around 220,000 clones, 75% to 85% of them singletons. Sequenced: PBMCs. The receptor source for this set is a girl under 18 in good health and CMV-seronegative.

The CDR3 DNA follows: TGTGCCAGCAGCAAGGGGGCTACCTATAATTCACCCCTCCACTTT. Translation: CASSKGATYNSPLHF. The gene calls are TRBV7-2 and TRBJ1-6; 7 bases agree with TRBD1. Trimming cost V 5 bases and J 2 bases; bases outside gene matches: 3. The germline gives CDR1 SGHTA, CDR2 FQGNSA. The CDR3 extends over 15 amino acids.

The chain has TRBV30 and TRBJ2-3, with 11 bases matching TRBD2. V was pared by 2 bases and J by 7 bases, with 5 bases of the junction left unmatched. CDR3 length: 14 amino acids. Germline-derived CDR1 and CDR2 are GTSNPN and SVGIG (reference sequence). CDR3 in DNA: TGTGCCTGGAGTACCACTAGCGGGAGCAATACGCAGTATTTT. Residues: CAWSTTSGSNTQYF.

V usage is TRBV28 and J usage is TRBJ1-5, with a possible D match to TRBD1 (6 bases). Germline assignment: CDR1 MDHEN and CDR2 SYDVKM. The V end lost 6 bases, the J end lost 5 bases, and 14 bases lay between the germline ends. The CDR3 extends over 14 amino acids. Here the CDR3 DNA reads TGTGCCAGCAGGGATTCACAGGGCCATCAGCCCCAGCATTTT. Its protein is CASRDSQGHQPQHF. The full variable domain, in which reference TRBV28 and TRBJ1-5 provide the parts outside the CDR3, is DVKVTQSSRYLVKRTGEKVFLECVQDMDHENMFWYRQDPGLGLRLIYFSYDVKMKEKGDIPEGYSVSREKKERFSLILESASTNQTSMYLCASRDSQGHQPQHFGDGTRLSIL.

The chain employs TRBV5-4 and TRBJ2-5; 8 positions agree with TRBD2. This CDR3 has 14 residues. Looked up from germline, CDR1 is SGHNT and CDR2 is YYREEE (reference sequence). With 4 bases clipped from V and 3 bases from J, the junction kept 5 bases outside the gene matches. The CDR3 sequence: CASSKKAGEETQYF. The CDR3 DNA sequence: TGTGCCAGCAGCAAAAAAGCGGGAGAAGAGACCCAGTACTTC.

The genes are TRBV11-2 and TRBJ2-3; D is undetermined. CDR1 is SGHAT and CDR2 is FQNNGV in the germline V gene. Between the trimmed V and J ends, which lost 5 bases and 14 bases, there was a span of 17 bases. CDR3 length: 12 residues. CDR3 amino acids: CASSPTASLPYF. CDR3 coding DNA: TGTGCCAGCAGCCCTACTGCCTCCCTGCCGTATTTT.

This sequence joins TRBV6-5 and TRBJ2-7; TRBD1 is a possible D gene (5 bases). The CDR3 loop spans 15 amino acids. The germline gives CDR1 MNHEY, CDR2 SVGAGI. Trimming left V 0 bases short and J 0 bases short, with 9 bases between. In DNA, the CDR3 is TGTGCCAGCAGTTACTCGTGGGGCAGCTCCTACGAGCAGTACTTC. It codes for CASSYSWGSSYEQYF.

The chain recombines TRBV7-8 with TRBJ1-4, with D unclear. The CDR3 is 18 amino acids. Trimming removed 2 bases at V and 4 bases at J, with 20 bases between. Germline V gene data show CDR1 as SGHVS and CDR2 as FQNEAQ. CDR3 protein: CASSLRRGGRSGNEKLFF. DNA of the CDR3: TGTGCCAGCAGCTTACGGCGAGGAGGGAGGTCGGGTAATGAAAAACTGTTTTTT.

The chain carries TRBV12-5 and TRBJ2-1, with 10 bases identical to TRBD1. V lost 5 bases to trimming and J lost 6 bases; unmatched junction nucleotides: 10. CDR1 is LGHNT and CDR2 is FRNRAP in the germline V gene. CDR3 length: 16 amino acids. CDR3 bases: TGTGCTAGTGGTCCCAGGGGACAGGGGATCGGCAATGAGCAGTTCTTC. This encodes CASGPRGQGIGNEQFF.

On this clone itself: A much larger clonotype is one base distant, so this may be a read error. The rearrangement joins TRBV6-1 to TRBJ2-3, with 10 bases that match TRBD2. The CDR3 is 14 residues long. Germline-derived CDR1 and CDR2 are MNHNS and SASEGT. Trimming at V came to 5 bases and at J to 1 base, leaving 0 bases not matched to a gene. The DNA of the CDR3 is TGTGCCAGCAGTAGCGGGGGGGGCACAGATACGCAGTATTTT. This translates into CASSSGGGTDTQYF.

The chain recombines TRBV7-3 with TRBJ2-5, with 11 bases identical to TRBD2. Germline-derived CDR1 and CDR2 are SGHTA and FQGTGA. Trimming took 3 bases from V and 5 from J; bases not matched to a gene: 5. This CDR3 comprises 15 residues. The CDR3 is CASSLGLAAQETQYF. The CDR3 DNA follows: TGTGCCAGCAGCTTGGGACTAGCGGCCCAGGAGACCCAGTACTTC.

CDR3 in amino acids: CASSARTGFSPLHF. Here the CDR3 DNA reads TGTGCCAGCAGTGCCCGGACTGGGTTTTCACCCCTCCACTTT. The chain carries TRBV6-5 and TRBJ1-6; unclear D gene. The ends were cut back, 5 bases at V and 9 bases at J, with 14 bases in the middle. The CDR3 loop spans 14 amino acids. Germline CDR1 reads MNHEY; CDR2 reads SVGAGI.

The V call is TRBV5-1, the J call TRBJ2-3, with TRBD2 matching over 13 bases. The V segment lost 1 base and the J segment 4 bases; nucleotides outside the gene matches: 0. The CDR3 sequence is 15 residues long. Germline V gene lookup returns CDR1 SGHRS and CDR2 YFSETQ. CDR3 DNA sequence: TGCGCCAGCAGCTTGACTAGCGGGGGGGCAGATACGCAGTATTTT. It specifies CASSLTSGGADTQYF. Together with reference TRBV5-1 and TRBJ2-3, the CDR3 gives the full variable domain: KAGVTQTPRYLIKTRGQQVTLSCSPISGHRSVSWYQQTPGQGLQFLFEYFSETQRNKGNFPGRFSGRQFSNSRSEMNVSTLELGDSALYLCASSLTSGGADTQYFGPGTRLTVL.

The DNA of the CDR3 is TGTGCCAGCAGTTACTCCAGCGTGAACACTGAAGCTTTCTTT. Translating it yields CASSYSSVNTEAFF. This chain connects TRBV28 to TRBJ1-1, with D uncertain. Germline V CDR1 and CDR2: MDHEN, SYDVKM. Trimming cost V 4 bases and J 0 bases, with 9 bases left between them. This CDR3 comprises 14 residues.

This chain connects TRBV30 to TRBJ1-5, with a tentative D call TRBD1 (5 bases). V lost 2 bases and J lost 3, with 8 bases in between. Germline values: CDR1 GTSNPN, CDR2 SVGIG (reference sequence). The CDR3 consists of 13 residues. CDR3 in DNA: TGTGCCTGGAGTATCAGGGACAATCAGCCCCAGCATTTT. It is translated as CAWSIRDNQPQHF.

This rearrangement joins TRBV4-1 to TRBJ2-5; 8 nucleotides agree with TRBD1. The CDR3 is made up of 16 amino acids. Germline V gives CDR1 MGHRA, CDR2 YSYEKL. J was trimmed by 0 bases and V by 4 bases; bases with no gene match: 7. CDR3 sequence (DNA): TGCGCCAGCAGCCGCCCGGGACAGGCTAACCAAGAGACCCAGTACTTC. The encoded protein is CASSRPGQANQETQYF.

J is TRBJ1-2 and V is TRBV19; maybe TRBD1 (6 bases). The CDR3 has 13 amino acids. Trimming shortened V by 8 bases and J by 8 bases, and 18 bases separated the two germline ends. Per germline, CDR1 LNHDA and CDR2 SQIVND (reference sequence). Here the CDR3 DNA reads TGTGCCAGTCATCCACAGGGTATCGAGGGCTACACCTTC. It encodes CASHPQGIEGYTF.

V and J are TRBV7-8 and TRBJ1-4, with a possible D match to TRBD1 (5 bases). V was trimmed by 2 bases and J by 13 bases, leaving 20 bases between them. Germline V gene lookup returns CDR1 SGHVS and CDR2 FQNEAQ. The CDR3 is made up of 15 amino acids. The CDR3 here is CASSLRGRETVGLFF. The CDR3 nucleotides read TGTGCCAGCAGCTTAAGGGGCCGAGAGACCGTCGGACTGTTTTTT.

The CDR3 loop is CASSFGEDIQYF. DNA of the CDR3: TGTGCCAGCAGCTTTGGGGAGGACATTCAGTACTTC. The chain is built from TRBV5-4 and TRBJ2-4; D is perhaps TRBD2 (6 bases). V was pared by 2 bases and J by 8 bases, with 8 bases between. The germline gives CDR1 SGHNT, CDR2 YYREEE (reference sequence). CDR3 length: 12 amino acids.

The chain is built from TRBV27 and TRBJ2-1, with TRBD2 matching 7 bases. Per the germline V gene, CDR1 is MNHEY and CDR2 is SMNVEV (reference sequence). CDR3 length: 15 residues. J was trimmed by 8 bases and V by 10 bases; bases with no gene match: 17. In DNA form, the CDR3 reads TGTGCCACCGCCCTCCTCCGGGGGGTTAAGGATGAGCAGTTCTTC. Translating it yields CATALLRGVKDEQFF.

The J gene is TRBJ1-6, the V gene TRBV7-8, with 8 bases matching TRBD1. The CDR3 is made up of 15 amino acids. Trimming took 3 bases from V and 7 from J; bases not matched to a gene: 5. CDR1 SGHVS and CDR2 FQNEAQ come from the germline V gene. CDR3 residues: CASSFGQGKNSPLHF. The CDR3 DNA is TGTGCCAGCAGCTTCGGACAGGGAAAAAATTCACCCCTCCACTTT.

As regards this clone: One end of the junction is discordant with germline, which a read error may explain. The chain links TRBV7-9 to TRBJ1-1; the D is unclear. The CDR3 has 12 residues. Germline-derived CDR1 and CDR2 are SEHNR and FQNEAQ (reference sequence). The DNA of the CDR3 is TGTTCCAGCAGCGCAGTGAACACTGAAGCTTTCTTT. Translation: CSSSAVNTEAFF.

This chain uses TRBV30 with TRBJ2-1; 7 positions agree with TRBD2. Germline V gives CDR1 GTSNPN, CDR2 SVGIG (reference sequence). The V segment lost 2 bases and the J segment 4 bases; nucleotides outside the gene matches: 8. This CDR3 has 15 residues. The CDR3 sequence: CAWSRQLATYNEQFF. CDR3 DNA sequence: TGTGCCTGGAGTCGCCAACTAGCGACTTACAATGAGCAGTTCTTC.

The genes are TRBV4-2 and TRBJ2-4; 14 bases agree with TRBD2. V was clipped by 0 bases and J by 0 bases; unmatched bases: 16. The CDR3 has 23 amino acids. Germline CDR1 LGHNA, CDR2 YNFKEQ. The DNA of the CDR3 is TGTGCCAGCAGCCAAGATCCCCCCGGGACTAGCGGGAGTTTTCCCGGAGCCAAAAACATTCAGTACTTC. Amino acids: CASSQDPPGTSGSFPGAKNIQYF.

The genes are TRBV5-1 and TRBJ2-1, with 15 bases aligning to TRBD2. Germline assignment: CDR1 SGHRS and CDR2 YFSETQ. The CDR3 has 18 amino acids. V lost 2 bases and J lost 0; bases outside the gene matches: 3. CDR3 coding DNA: TGCGCCAGCAGCTTCGGACTAGCGGGGGGGGGCTCCTACAATGAGCAGTTCTTC. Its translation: CASSFGLAGGGSYNEQFF.

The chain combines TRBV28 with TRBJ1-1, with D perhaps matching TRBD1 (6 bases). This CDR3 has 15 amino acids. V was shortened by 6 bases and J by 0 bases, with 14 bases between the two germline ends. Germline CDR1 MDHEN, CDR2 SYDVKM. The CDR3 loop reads CASREGGRMNTEAFF. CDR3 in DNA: TGTGCCAGCAGGGAGGGGGGGCGTATGAACACTGAAGCTTTCTTT.

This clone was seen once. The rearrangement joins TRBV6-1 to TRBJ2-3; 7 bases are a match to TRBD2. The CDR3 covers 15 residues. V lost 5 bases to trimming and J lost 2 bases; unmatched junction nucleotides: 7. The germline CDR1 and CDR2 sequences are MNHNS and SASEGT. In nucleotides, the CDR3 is TGTGCCAGCAGTATACTAGCGCTAACCACAGATACGCAGTATTTT. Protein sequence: CASSILALTTDTQYF.

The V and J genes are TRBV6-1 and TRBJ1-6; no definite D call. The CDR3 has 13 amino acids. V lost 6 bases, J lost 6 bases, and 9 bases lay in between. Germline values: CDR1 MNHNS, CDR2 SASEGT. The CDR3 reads CASSPRSNSPLHF. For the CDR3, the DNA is TGTGCCAGCAGCCCCAGGTCTAATTCACCCCTCCACTTT.

The CDR3 region is CASSLAPAGFDGFTGELFF. Written as DNA, the CDR3 is TGCGCCAGCAGCTTGGCTCCAGCGGGGTTCGATGGGTTCACCGGGGAGCTGTTTTTT. The V and J genes are TRBV5-1 and TRBJ2-2, with 7 bases fitting TRBD2. V dropped 0 bases and J dropped 4; count of bases not matched to a gene: 15. Germline CDR1 reads SGHRS; CDR2 reads YFSETQ. CDR3 size: 19 residues.